This record looks at one T cell receptor (beta chain) sequence and its context. Its cognate antigen is unknown. As for the donors, each was a healthy bone marrow donor. The data were taken from a study of cytomegalovirus exposure and HLA in healthy donors. Study-level background: In a previous analysis, 120 million or so unique TCR beta sequences were found from some 180 million T cells.

CDR1 is MDHEN and CDR2 is SYDVKM in the germline V gene. Trimming removed 6 bases at V and 10 bases at J, with 22 bases between. The CDR3 runs to 15 residues. Overall study findings and caveats: Most of the CMV-associated TCR beta chains (in a later analysis) appeared to be HLA-restricted.

Primers included in the PCR were 60 Vbeta and 13 Jbeta primers. Clones were read by immunoSEQ multiplex PCR, and TCRdb kept only the in-frame ones, dropping some. In the table there are about 120,000 clones, around three quarters of which are singletons. The receptor was derived from a man aged 35 to 55 in good health and CMV-seropositive. The V and J genes are TRBV28 and TRBJ1-5, with D uncertain. The sequenced sample consisted of PBMCs. The DNA of the CDR3 is TGTGCCAGCAGAAAAGAACCAGAGGGTTATGAACCCCAGCATTTT. Translated: CASRKEPEGYEPQHF.